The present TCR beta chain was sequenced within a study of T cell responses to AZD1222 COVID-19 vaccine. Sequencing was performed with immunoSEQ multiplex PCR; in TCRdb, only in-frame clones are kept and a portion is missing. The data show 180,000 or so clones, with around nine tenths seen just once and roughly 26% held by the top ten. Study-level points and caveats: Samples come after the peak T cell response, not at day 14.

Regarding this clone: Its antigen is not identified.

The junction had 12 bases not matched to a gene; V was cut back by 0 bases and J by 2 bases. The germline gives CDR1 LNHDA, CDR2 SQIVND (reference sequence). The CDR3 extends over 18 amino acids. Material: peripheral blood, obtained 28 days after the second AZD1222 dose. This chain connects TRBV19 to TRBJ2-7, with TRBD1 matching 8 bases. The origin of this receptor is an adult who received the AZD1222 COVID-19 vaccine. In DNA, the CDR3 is TGTGCCAGTAGTATAGACCCCGTCCGACGGACAGGGACCTACGAGCAGTACTTC. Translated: CASSIDPVRRTGTYEQYF.